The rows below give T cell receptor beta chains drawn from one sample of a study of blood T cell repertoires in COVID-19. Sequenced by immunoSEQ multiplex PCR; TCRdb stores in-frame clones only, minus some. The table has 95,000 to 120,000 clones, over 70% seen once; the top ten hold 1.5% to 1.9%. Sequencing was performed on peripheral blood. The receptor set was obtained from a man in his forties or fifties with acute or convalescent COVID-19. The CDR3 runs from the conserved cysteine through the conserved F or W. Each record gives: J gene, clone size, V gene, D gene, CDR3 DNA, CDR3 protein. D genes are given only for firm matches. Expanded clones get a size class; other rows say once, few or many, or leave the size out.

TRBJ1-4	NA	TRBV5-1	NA	TGCGCCAGCAGCCTGAGGCCGGCCTCAACTAATGAAAAACTGTTTTTT	CASSLRPASTNEKLFF
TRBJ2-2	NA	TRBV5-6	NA	TGTGCCAGCAGCTTGGGGGGGCCCGGGGAGCTGTTTTTT	CASSLGGPGELFF
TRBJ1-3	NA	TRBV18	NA	TGTGCCAGCTCACCGGCAGGGTTAGCCCTTGGAAACACCATATATTTT	CASSPAGLALGNTIYF
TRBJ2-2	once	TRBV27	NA	TGTGCCAGCAGTTTGTCCAGGGCGGACGGGGAGCTGTTTTTT	CASSLSRADGELFF
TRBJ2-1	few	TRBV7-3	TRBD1	TGTGCCAGCAGCGCACCCGGGACAGGGGAAGAGCAGTTCTTC	CASSAPGTGEEQFF
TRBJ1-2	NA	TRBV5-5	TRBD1	TGTGCCAGCAGCTTACCCGGGACAGGGAACTATGGCTACACCTTC	CASSLPGTGNYGYTF
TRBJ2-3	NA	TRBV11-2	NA	TGTGCCAGCAGCTTATCCCCCTCGCCGGGAGATACGCAGTATTTT	CASSLSPSPGDTQYF
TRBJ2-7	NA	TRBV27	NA	TGTGCCAGCAGTCCATCGACAGGAAGCTCCTACGAGCAGTACTTC	CASSPSTGSSYEQYF
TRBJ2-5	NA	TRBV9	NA	TGTGCCAGCAGCGTAGTGCAAGGAGGGCAAGAGACCCAGTACTTC	CASSVVQGGQETQYF
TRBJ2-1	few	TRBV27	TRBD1	TGTGCCAGCAGTTTCGCAGGGGGCGCCGACAATGAGCAGTTCTTC	CASSFAGGADNEQFF
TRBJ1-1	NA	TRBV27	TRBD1	TGTGCCAGCAGTCCCCGGGACAGGGTGAGGGAAGAAGGAGAAGCTTTCTTT	CASSPRDRVREEGEAFF
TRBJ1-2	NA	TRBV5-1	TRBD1	TGCGCCAGCAGCGCGGGACAGGGGGGCCTTAATGGCTATGGCTACACCTTC	CASSAGQGGLNGYGYTF
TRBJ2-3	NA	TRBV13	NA	TGTGCCAGCAGCTTAAACGGGGGGCCGGATACGCAGTATTTT	CASSLNGGPDTQYF
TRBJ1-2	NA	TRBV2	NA	TGTGCCAGCAGGACTTCGGAGTATGGCTACACCTTC	CASRTSEYGYTF
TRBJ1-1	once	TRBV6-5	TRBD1	TGTGCCAGCCGAAGGGGGCGGGGCACTGAAGCTTTCTTT	CASRRGRGTEAFF
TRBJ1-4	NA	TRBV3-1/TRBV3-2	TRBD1	TGTGCCAGCAGCGTCTGGGGACAGGGAGAAGGAATTGAAAAACTGTTTTTT	CASSVWGQGEGIEKLFF
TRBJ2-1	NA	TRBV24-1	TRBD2	TGTGCCACCAGTGACTCACCTAGCGGGGTGGTGAATGAGCAGTTCTTC	CATSDSPSGVVNEQFF
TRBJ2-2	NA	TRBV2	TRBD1	TGTGCCAGCAGGGGACAGGGGTCGATCGGGGAGCTGTTTTTT	CASRGQGSIGELFF
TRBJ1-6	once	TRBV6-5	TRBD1	TGTGCCAGCCGACGGCGGGACAGGCTCCACTTT	CASRRRDRLHF
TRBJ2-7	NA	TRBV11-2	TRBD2	TGTGCCAGCAGCACACCGGGGGGACTACCGGGCCCCTACGAGCAGTACTTC	CASSTPGGLPGPYEQYF
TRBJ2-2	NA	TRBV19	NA	TGTGCCAGTAGTAAGGGGCAGGGGATGAACACCGGGGAGCTGTTTTTT	CASSKGQGMNTGELFF
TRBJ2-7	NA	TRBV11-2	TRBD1	TGTGCCAGCAGCTTGTCGGGACAGGGCCCATACGAGCAGTACTTC	CASSLSGQGPYEQYF
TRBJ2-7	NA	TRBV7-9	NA	TGTGCCAGCAGCTTAGTACAGGGTACGAACGAGCAGTACTTC	CASSLVQGTNEQYF
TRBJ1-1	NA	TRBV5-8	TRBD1	TGTGCCAGCAGCCCCTTGGACAGGGATGAAGCTTTCTTT	CASSPLDRDEAFF
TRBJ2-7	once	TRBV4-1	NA	TGCGCCAGCAGCCAAGGGGGGATAGGACACGAGGAGGGCTACGAGCAGTACTTC	CASSQGGIGHEEGYEQYF
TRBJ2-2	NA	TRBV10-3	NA	TGTGCCATCAGTGACGTTTTGGCAGGGCCGAACACCGGGGAGCTGTTTTTT	CAISDVLAGPNTGELFF
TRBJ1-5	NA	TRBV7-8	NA	TGTGCCAGCAGCTCCAGGGGCAGCAATCAGCCCCAGCATTTT	CASSSRGSNQPQHF
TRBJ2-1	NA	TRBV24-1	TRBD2	TGTGCCACCAGTGATCGCCGAAGCGGGGGGGCGGGTGAGCAGTTCTTC	CATSDRRSGGAGEQFF
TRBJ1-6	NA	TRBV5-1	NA	TGCGCCAGCAGCTTGGCAGGGGCCTCCTATAATTCACCCCTCCACTTT	CASSLAGASYNSPLHF
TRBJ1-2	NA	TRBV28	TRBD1	TGTGCCAGCAGTAAAAGGACAGGGGGACCCCACTATGGCTACACCTTC	CASSKRTGGPHYGYTF
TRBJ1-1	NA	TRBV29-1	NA	TGCAGCGTTGAAGGCAGGGAGAACACTGAAGCTTTCTTT	CSVEGRENTEAFF
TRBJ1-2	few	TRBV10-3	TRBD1	TGTGCCATCAGTGAGCCGGGACAGTTTAACTATGGCTACACCTTC	CAISEPGQFNYGYTF
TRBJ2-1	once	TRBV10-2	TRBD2	TGCGCCAGCAGCCAAAACCCTAGCGGGGGGGCATTCTATGAGCAGTTCTTC	CASSQNPSGGAFYEQFF
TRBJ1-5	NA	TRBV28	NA	TGTGCCACCCCGCCCCGGGGGGCAGGGCAGCCCCAGCATTTT	CATPPRGAGQPQHF
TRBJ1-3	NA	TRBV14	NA	TGTGCCAGCAGCCCCCTGGGGCCGAGCTCTGGAAACACCATATATTTT	CASSPLGPSSGNTIYF
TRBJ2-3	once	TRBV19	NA	TGTGCCAGTAGTATGGGACACCGCACAGATACGCAGTATTTT	CASSMGHRTDTQYF
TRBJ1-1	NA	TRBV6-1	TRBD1	TGTGCCAGCAGTATCGGCAGGGGGCACACTGAAGCTTTCTTT	CASSIGRGHTEAFF
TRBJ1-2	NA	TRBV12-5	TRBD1	TGTGCTAGTGGTTTGGCCCGGACAGGGGTATATGGCTACACCTTC	CASGLARTGVYGYTF
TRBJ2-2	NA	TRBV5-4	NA	TGTGCCAGCAGCCTTACTAGCACAGCGAACACCGGGGAGCTGTTTTTT	CASSLTSTANTGELFF
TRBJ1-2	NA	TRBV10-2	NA	TGCGCCAGCAGTGAAGTCACAAGAAATGGCTACACCTTC	CASSEVTRNGYTF
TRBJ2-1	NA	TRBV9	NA	TGTGCCAGCAGCGTAGGACTAGTTCCCTCCTACAATGAGCAGTTCTTC	CASSVGLVPSYNEQFF